The clone carrying this T cell receptor (beta chain) was found a few times. No antigen is known for it. Assay used: immunoSEQ multiplex PCR; TCRdb lists only in-frame clones, some missing. The sample lists about 13,000 clones; 67% were seen once. This entry comes from a study of neoadjuvant anti-PD-1 for oral cavity cancer. Across the whole study: Patients without progression received a fourth nivolumab dose around day 43, then surgical resection on days 50-56. Study results and limitations: Post-nivolumab, blood T cell clonality was significantly elevated in non-responders.

V was pared by 2 bases and J by 4 bases, with 9 bases between. The CDR3 contains 14 residues. The germline gives CDR1 MNHNS, CDR2 SASEGT. Time point denoted: after neoadjuvant nivolumab, at surgical resection. V is TRBV6-1 and J is TRBJ1-5; tentative D call: TRBD1 (5 bases). The specimen comprised PBMCs, sampled after nivolumab (anti-PD-1) treatment. The receptor was isolated from a person between 35 and 79 years old with oral cavity squamous cell carcinoma. This CDR3 is CASSERAGNQPQHF. The CDR3 DNA reads as TGTGCCAGCAGTGAAAGGGCAGGGAATCAGCCCCAGCATTTT.